The 32 T cell receptor beta chains in this list originate from one sample, sequenced in a study of cytomegalovirus exposure and HLA in healthy donors. Primers included in the PCR were 60 Vbeta and 13 Jbeta primers. Some clones are missing from TCRdb's copy, which holds only in-frame ones; the method was immunoSEQ multiplex PCR. This sample contains some 130,000 clones. Sample: PBMCs. Every receptor here comes from a woman aged 40 to 55 in good health and CMV-seropositive.

V and J are TRBV19 and TRBJ2-5; TRBD2 matches at 14 bases. The DNA end is a closer match to TRBJ2-7, so the J assignment may be wrong. CDR3 length: 16 residues. CDR1 and CDR2 from the germline V gene are LNHDA and SQIVND (reference sequence). The CDR3 loop is CASSIGTSGSRYEQYF. As DNA, the CDR3 is TGTGCCAGTAGTATCGGGACTAGCGGGAGTAGGTACGAGCAGTACTTC.

The chain has TRBV10-3 and TRBJ1-3, with 8 positions matching TRBD1. The V and J ends lost 2 bases and 7 bases, in that order; junction bases with no gene match: 22. The CDR3 contains 20 residues. The V gene's germline CDR1 is ENHRY and CDR2 SYGVKD. CDR3: CAISETSPGTGPALFNTIYF. The CDR3 nucleotides read TGTGCCATCAGTGAGACATCACCCGGGACAGGCCCTGCTCTGTTTAACACCATATATTTT.

The chain recombines TRBV5-1 with TRBJ1-2; TRBD1 is a possible D gene (6 bases). CDR1 and CDR2 from the germline V gene are SGHRS and YFSETQ. Trimming took off 0 bases at V and 8 bases at J, with 17 bases between the two ends. The CDR3 covers 15 residues. CDR3 protein: CASSLDGRGREGYTF. The CDR3 DNA is TGCGCCAGCAGCTTGGATGGCAGGGGCAGAGAGGGCTACACCTTC.

This chain links TRBV30 with TRBJ1-2; TRBD1 might be the D (6 bases). Trimming stripped 0 bases from V and 4 bases from J, with 9 bases between. CDR1 is GTSNPN and CDR2 is SVGIG in the germline V gene (reference sequence). The CDR3 runs to 13 residues. CDR3 DNA: TGTGCCTGGAGTGTCCGGGGGGCCTATGGCTACACCTTC. Translating it yields CAWSVRGAYGYTF.

V and J are TRBV19 and TRBJ2-7, with D maybe TRBD2 (5 bases). Germline V CDR1 and CDR2: LNHDA, SQIVND (reference sequence). The germline V and J ends were trimmed by 3 bases and 4 bases, with 13 bases remaining between them. CDR3 length: 14 amino acids. CDR3 residues: CASSIRPRGYEQYF. As DNA, the CDR3 is TGTGCCAGTAGTATCCGCCCCCGGGGTTACGAGCAGTACTTC.

V gene TRBV13 combines with J gene TRBJ2-3; 10 bases line up with TRBD2. CDR3 size: 18 residues. J gave up 4 bases and V 0 bases, and 10 bases lay outside the gene matches. Germline V CDR1 and CDR2: PRHDT, FYEKMQ (reference sequence). This chain's CDR3 is CASSLGLAGVGKADTQYF. The CDR3 DNA reads as TGTGCCAGCAGCTTAGGGCTAGCGGGAGTCGGGAAGGCAGATACGCAGTATTTT.

The chain couples TRBV5-6 to TRBJ2-3; 9 bases match TRBD2. J was trimmed by 1 base and V by 0 bases; bases with no gene match: 3. Germline loops: CDR1 SGHDT, CDR2 YYEEEE. The CDR3 is 16 residues long. CDR3 loop: CASSLAASGGTDTQYF. The DNA for the CDR3 is TGTGCCAGCAGCTTGGCGGCTAGCGGGGGCACAGATACGCAGTATTTT. Based on the CDR3 plus reference TRBV5-6 and TRBJ2-3, the full variable domain is DAGVTQSPTHLIKTRGQQVTLRCSPKSGHDTVSWYQQALGQGPQFIFQYYEEEERQRGNFPDRFSGHQFPNYSSELNVNALLLGDSALYLCASSLAASGGTDTQYFGPGTRLTVL.

V usage is TRBV9 and J usage is TRBJ2-3; D uncertain. CDR1 and CDR2 (germline): SGDLS, YYNGEE. The ends were cut back, 0 bases at V and 0 bases at J, with 8 bases in the middle. The CDR3 consists of 15 residues. CDR3 in amino acids: CASSVASTSTDTQYF. CDR3 in DNA: TGTGCCAGCAGCGTAGCTTCAACTAGCACAGATACGCAGTATTTT.

The genes are TRBV6-6 and TRBJ1-1; D is uncertain. V was trimmed by 6 bases and J by 4 bases, leaving 18 bases between them. Germline V lookup: CDR1 MNHNY, CDR2 SVGAGI (reference sequence). The CDR3 has 15 residues. The CDR3, as DNA: TGTGCCAGCAGCTCCCGGAGGGAGTTGGGCACTGAAGCTTTCTTT. Encoded protein: CASSSRRELGTEAFF.

The chain carries TRBV29-1 and TRBJ1-1, with 8 bases fitting TRBD1. Germline trimming cut 6 bases from V and 3 bases from J; bases unmatched to any gene: 6. Per the germline V gene, CDR1 is SQVTM and CDR2 is ANQGSEA. This CDR3 region has 13 residues. CDR3 protein: CSVETGAYTEAFF. The CDR3 DNA sequence: TGCAGCGTGGAGACAGGGGCATACACTGAAGCTTTCTTT.

The chain joins TRBV5-6 to TRBJ1-6; no definite D call. The germline V gene has CDR1 SGHDT and CDR2 YYEEEE. V lost 3 bases to trimming and J lost 4 bases, with 5 bases between them. This CDR3 contains 13 residues. DNA of the CDR3: TGTGCCAGCAGCTGGGCATATAATTCACCCCTCCACTTT. It yields the protein CASSWAYNSPLHF. Supplemented by reference TRBV5-6 and TRBJ1-6, the full variable domain reads DAGVTQSPTHLIKTRGQQVTLRCSPKSGHDTVSWYQQALGQGPQFIFQYYEEEERQRGNFPDRFSGHQFPNYSSELNVNALLLGDSALYLCASSWAYNSPLHFGNGTRLTVT.

The chain uses TRBV19 and TRBJ1-4; D remains unclear. Trimming cost V 6 bases and J 13 bases, with 12 bases left between them. The length of the CDR3 is 11 residues. In germline, CDR1 is LNHDA, CDR2 SQIVND (reference sequence). The CDR3, as DNA: TGTGCCAGTAGGCTCGAGAGAGCACTGTTTTTT. The encoded protein is CASRLERALFF.

In nucleotides, the CDR3 is TGTGCCAGCAGTTTATTCCCACACCACTACGAGCAGTACTTC. Its protein is CASSLFPHHYEQYF. The rearrangement joins TRBV27 to TRBJ2-7; D ambiguous. Germline V gene sequence: CDR1 MNHEY, CDR2 SMNVEV (reference sequence). The CDR3 consists of 14 residues. Deletions cut 1 base from V and 3 bases from J, with 10 bases between.

This chain links TRBV7-2 with TRBJ2-7; no clear D gene. This CDR3 has 16 residues. Trimming shortened V by 0 bases and J by 3 bases, and 15 bases separated the two germline ends. Per germline, CDR1 SGHTA and CDR2 FQGNSA. The chain's CDR3 is CASSLASSPNFYEQYF. CDR3 sequence (DNA): TGTGCCAGCAGCTTAGCTTCCTCCCCTAACTTCTACGAGCAGTACTTC.

This chain connects TRBV6-1 to TRBJ2-7; D is possibly TRBD1 (6 bases). The CDR3 is 13 residues long. CDR1 MNHNS and CDR2 SASEGT come from the germline V gene. The germline V and J ends were trimmed by 6 bases and 3 bases, with 12 bases remaining between them. The chain's CDR3 is CASRRTEDYEQYF. In nucleotides, the CDR3 is TGTGCCAGCAGGAGGACAGAGGACTACGAGCAGTACTTC.

Comments on this clone: At one end the junction does not follow the germline gene, possibly because of a read error. As DNA, the CDR3 is TGCGCCAGCAGCCCCACGCGAGGGATCAACACTGAAGCTTTCTTT. This encodes CASSPTRGINTEAFF. This chain joins TRBV5-8 and TRBJ1-1; D is unresolved. This CDR3 has 15 amino acids. Germline CDR1 and CDR2: SGHTS and YDEGEE. The full variable domain, its missing parts supplied by reference TRBV5-8 and TRBJ1-1, is EAGVTQSPTHLIKTRGQQATLRCSPISGHTSVYWYQQALGLGLQFLLWYDEGEERNRGNFPPRFSGRQFPNYSSELNVNALELEDSALYLCASSPTRGINTEAFFGQGTRLTVV.

The chain combines TRBV7-9 with TRBJ2-7; tentative D call: TRBD1 (5 bases). V was pared by 4 bases and J by 6 bases, with 19 bases between. The CDR3 has 15 residues. CDR1 and CDR2 (germline): SEHNR, FQNEAQ (reference sequence). CDR3 DNA sequence: TGTGCCAGCAGCTACGAGGCTGGGGCCTCCAGCGAGCAGTACTTC. Protein: CASSYEAGASSEQYF.

Here the CDR3 reads CASSLSSGGSYEQYF. The CDR3 coding sequence is TGTGCCAGCAGCTTATCTAGCGGGGGTTCCTACGAGCAGTACTTC. This chain uses TRBV11-2 with TRBJ2-7; 10 bases match TRBD2. The CDR3 totals 15 residues. The germline CDR1 and CDR2 sequences are SGHAT and FQNNGV. V gave up 2 bases and J gave up 1 base; unmatched junction bases: 2.

The chain joins TRBV10-1 to TRBJ1-4, with 10 bases identical to TRBD1. CDR3 size: 15 residues. The V segment lost 0 bases and the J segment 6 bases; nucleotides outside the gene matches: 1. CDR1 is WNHNN and CDR2 is SYGVQD in the germline V gene (reference sequence). The CDR3 reads CASSESGTGDEKLFF. The CDR3 nucleotides are TGCGCCAGCAGTGAGTCCGGGACAGGGGATGAAAAACTGTTTTTT.

The chain combines TRBV30 with TRBJ2-7; 11 nucleotides align to TRBD2. The CDR3 has 15 residues. Trimming at V came to 0 bases and at J to 4 bases, leaving 5 bases not matched to a gene. CDR1 and CDR2 (germline): GTSNPN, SVGIG (reference sequence). This CDR3 reads CAWSVGLAGGYEQYF. The DNA of the CDR3 is TGTGCCTGGAGTGTAGGATTAGCGGGAGGGTACGAGCAGTACTTC.

J is TRBJ2-1 and V is TRBV7-2; 9 nucleotides line up with TRBD1. The V gene end was trimmed by 4 bases and the J gene end by 7 bases; junction bases not matched to a gene: 5. The germline gives CDR1 SGHTA, CDR2 FQGNSA. The CDR3 length is 14 residues. The CDR3 sequence: CASSWGQGPNEQFF. The DNA of the CDR3 is TGTGCCAGCAGCTGGGGACAGGGCCCTAATGAGCAGTTCTTC.

The chain is built from TRBV27 and TRBJ2-5; 9 bases align to TRBD1. The CDR3 spans 14 residues. Germline loops: CDR1 MNHEY, CDR2 SMNVEV (reference sequence). V shed 6 bases and J 2 bases; nucleotides not matched to a gene: 4. The CDR3 DNA follows: TGTGCCAGCAGATCCGGGACAGGGCAAGAGACCCAGTACTTC. Protein sequence: CASRSGTGQETQYF.

CDR3 nucleotides: TGTGCCAGCAGCGCCACTAGTGTGGGCGAGCAGTACTTC. Amino acid sequence: CASSATSVGEQYF. The chain uses TRBV9 and TRBJ2-5; tentative D call: TRBD2 (5 bases). Matching the DNA end better, TRBJ2-7 makes the J call doubtful. The CDR3 is 13 residues long. Per germline, CDR1 SGDLS and CDR2 YYNGEE.

The chain couples TRBV6-1 to TRBJ2-5; D perhaps matches TRBD2 (6 bases). Germline CDR1 and CDR2: MNHNS and SASEGT. With 7 bases removed from V and 0 bases from J, the gap between germline ends came to 15 bases. The CDR3 has 15 amino acids. This chain's CDR3 is CASIRERGYQETQYF. The CDR3 DNA reads TGTGCCAGCATCAGGGAACGGGGGTACCAAGAGACCCAGTACTTC.

The chain's CDR3 is CASSPSGQPHEAFF. The CDR3 nucleotides are TGTGCCAGCAGCCCAAGCGGACAGCCTCATGAAGCTTTCTTT. The J gene is TRBJ1-1, the V gene TRBV7-9; possible D gene TRBD1, 6 bases. Germline V gene sequence: CDR1 SEHNR, CDR2 FQNEAQ (reference sequence). V was trimmed by 5 bases and J by 7 bases, leaving 17 bases between them. The CDR3 covers 14 residues. Based on the CDR3 plus reference TRBV7-9 and TRBJ1-1, the full variable domain is DTGVSQNPRHKITKRGQNVTFRCDPISEHNRLYWYRQTLGQGPEFLTYFQNEAQLEKSRLLSDRFSAERPKGSFSTLEIQRTEQGDSAMYLCASSPSGQPHEAFFGQGTRLTVV.

The CDR3 bases are TGTGCCAGCAGCTTAAATCAGGGGGCTCAGAACTATGGCTACACCTTC. Its translation is CASSLNQGAQNYGYTF. The genes are TRBV5-4 and TRBJ1-2; 8 nucleotides align to TRBD1. Germline V gene sequence: CDR1 SGHNT, CDR2 YYREEE (reference sequence). The V gene end was trimmed by 2 bases and the J gene end by 2 bases; junction bases not matched to a gene: 8. The length of the CDR3 is 16 residues.

The chain joins TRBV6-5 to TRBJ2-7; 8 nucleotides agree with TRBD1. There are 15 residues in the CDR3. Looked up from germline, CDR1 is MNHEY and CDR2 is SVGAGI. The J segment lost 2 bases and the V segment lost 6 bases, leaving 9 bases of the junction unmatched. Here the CDR3 DNA reads TGTGCCAGCAGCCCCGGGACAGGTCAAACCTACGAGCAGTACTTC. It translates to CASSPGTGQTYEQYF.

The chain links TRBV15 to TRBJ1-4; TRBD1 agrees at 7 bases. The CDR3 has 17 amino acids. Germline values: CDR1 LNHNV, CDR2 YYDKDF (reference sequence). The V gene end was trimmed by 3 bases and the J gene end by 7 bases; junction bases not matched to a gene: 14. The CDR3 DNA follows: TGTGCCACCAGCAGGGGACAAGCACAGGGGCTGGCTGAAAAACTGTTTTTT. This gives the protein CATSRGQAQGLAEKLFF.

This chain joins TRBV2 and TRBJ1-4; D unresolved. V was pared by 10 bases and J by 8 bases, with 17 bases between. Germline-derived CDR1 and CDR2 are SNHLY and FYNNEI. The CDR3 is made up of 13 amino acids. CDR3 DNA: TGTGCCACCCTAGCACCAGTTAGCGAAAAACTGTTTTTT. Translated: CATLAPVSEKLFF.

This chain joins TRBV19 and TRBJ1-5, with D possibly matching TRBD1 (6 bases). The CDR3 has 13 residues. Trimming pared 6 bases from V and 3 bases from J, leaving 9 bases between. CDR1 is LNHDA, CDR2 SQIVND, per germline (reference sequence). CDR3 protein: CASSWDTNQPQHF. CDR3 coding DNA: TGTGCCAGTAGCTGGGACACCAATCAGCCCCAGCATTTT.

The CDR3 loop reads CASSFQGTYEQYF. The DNA of the CDR3 is TGTGCCAGCAGTTTTCAGGGGACCTACGAGCAGTACTTC. The chain carries TRBV28 and TRBJ2-7; maybe TRBD1 (6 bases). CDR3 size: 13 residues. The germline gives CDR1 MDHEN, CDR2 SYDVKM. Trimming removed 3 bases from V and 2 bases from J, with 8 bases in between.

In nucleotides, the CDR3 is TGTGCCAGCTCACCACCGAGCGGGAAAAGCTCCTACGAGCAGTACTTC. It encodes CASSPPSGKSSYEQYF. The chain combines TRBV18 with TRBJ2-7, with TRBD2 identical over 7 bases. V shed 0 bases and J 0 bases; nucleotides not matched to a gene: 5. Per germline, CDR1 KGHSH and CDR2 LQKENI. CDR3 size: 16 residues. The full variable domain, completed using reference TRBV18 and TRBJ2-7, is NAGVMQNPRHLVRRRGQEARLRCSPMKGHSHVYWYRQLPEEGLKFMVYLQKENIIDESGMPKERFSAEFPKEGPSILRIQQVVRGDSAAYFCASSPPSGKSSYEQYFGPGTRLTVT.